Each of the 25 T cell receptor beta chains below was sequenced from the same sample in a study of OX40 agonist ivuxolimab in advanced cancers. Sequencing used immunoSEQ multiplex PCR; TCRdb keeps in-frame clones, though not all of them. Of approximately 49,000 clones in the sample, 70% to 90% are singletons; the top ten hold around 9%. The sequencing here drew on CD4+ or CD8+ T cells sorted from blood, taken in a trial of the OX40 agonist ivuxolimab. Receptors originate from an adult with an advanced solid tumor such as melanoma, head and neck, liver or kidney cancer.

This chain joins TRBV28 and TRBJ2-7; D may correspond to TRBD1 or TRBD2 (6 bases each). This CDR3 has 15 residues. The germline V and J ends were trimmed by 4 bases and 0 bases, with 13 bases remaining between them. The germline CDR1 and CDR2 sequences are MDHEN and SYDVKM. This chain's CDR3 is CASSSLWGASYEQYF. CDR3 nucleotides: TGTGCCAGCAGTTCCCTTTGGGGGGCCTCCTACGAGCAGTACTTC.

The CDR3 DNA is TGTGCCAGCAGCTTAAATAATGAAAAACTGTTTTTT. Its protein product is CASSLNNEKLFF. The J gene is TRBJ1-4, the V gene TRBV7-6; the D is unclear. Germline CDR1 is SGHVS and CDR2 is FNYEAQ. The CDR3 runs 12 residues. The V end lost 2 bases, the J end lost 4 bases, and 2 bases lay between the germline ends.

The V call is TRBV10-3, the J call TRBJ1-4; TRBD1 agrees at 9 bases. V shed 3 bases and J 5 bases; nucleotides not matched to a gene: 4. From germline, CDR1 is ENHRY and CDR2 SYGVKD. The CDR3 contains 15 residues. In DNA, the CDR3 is TGTGCCATCAGTGATTCCGGGACAGGGAATGAAAAACTGTTTTTT. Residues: CAISDSGTGNEKLFF.

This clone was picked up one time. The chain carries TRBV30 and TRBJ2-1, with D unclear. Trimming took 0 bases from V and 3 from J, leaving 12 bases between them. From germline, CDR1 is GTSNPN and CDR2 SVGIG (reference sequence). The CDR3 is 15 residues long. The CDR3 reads CAWSVSGASYNEQFF. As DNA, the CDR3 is TGTGCCTGGAGTGTGTCTGGAGCGAGCTACAATGAGCAGTTCTTC.

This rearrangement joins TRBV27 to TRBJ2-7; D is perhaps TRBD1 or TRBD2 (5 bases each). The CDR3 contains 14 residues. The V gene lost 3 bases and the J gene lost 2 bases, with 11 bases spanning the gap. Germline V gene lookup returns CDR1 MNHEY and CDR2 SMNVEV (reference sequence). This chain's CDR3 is CASSLARGAYEQYF. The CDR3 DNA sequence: TGTGCCAGCAGTTTGGCTAGAGGGGCCTACGAGCAGTACTTC.

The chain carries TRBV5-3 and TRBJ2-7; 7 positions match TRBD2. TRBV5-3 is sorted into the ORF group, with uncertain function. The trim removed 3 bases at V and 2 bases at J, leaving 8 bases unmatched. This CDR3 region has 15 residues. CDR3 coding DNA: TGTGCCAGAAGCTATGGCGGGAGCAAGGCCTACGAGCAGTACTTC. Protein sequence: CARSYGGSKAYEQYF.

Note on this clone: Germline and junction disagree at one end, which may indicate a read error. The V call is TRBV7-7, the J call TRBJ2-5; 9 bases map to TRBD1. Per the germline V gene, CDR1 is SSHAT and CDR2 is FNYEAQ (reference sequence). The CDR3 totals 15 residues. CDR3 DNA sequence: TGTGCTAGCAGTTTACAGGGGGCGATGGGAGAGACCCAGTACTTC. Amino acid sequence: CASSLQGAMGETQYF.

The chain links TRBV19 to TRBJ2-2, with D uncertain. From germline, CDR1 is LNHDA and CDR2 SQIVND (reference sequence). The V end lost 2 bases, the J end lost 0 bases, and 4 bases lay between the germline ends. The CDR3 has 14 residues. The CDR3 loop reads CASSIQPNTGELFF. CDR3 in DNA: TGTGCCAGTAGTATACAGCCGAACACCGGGGAGCTGTTTTTT.

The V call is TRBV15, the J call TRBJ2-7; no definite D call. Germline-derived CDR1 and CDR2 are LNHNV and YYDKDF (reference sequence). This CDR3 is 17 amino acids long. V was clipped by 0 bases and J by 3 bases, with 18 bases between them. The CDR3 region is CATSRDLGRRIFYEQYF. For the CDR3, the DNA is TGTGCCACCAGCAGAGATCTAGGACGGCGGATTTTCTACGAGCAGTACTTC. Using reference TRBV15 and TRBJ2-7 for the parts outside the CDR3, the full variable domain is DAMVIQNPRYQVTQFGKPVTLSCSQTLNHNVMYWYQQKSSQAPKLLFHYYDKDFNNEADTPDNFQSRRPNTSFCFLDIRSPGLGDTAMYLCATSRDLGRRIFYEQYFGPGTRLTVT.

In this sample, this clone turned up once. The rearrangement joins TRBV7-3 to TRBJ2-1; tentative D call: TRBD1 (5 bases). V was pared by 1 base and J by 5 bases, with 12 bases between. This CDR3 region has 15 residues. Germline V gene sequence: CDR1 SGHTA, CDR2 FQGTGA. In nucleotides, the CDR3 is TGTGCCAGCAGCTTAATGGGCTCAGGGAACAATGAGCAGTTCTTC. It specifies CASSLMGSGNNEQFF.

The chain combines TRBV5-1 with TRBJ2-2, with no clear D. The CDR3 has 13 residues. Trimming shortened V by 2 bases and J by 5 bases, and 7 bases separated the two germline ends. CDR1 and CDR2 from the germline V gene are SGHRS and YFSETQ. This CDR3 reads CASSFSATGELFF. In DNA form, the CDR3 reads TGCGCCAGCAGCTTTTCTGCGACCGGGGAGCTGTTTTTT.

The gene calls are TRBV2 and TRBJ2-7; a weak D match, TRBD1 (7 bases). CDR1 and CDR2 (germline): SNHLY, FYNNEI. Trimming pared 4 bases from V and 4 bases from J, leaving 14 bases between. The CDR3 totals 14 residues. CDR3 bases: TGTGCCAGCAGTGTAGGCCAGGGGGGTTACGAGCAGTACTTC. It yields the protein CASSVGQGGYEQYF.

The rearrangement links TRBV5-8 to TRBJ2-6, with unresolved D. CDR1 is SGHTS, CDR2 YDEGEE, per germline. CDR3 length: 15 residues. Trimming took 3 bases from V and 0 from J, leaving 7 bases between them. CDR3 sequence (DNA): TGTGCCAGCAGCTCCGCCGGCTCTGGGGCCAACGTCCTGACTTTC. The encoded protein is CASSSAGSGANVLTF.

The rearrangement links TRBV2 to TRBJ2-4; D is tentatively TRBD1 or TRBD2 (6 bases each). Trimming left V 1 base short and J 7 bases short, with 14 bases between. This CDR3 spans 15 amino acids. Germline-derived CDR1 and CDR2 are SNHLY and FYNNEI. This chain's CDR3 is CASSEVRGLVNIQYF. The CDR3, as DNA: TGTGCCAGCAGTGAAGTCCGGGGGCTAGTGAACATTCAGTACTTC.

The CDR3 DNA follows: TGTGCCAGCAGCTTAAACGGGTTAAGGCAGCTAAGGGCCAACGTCCTGACTTTC. Its translation: CASSLNGLRQLRANVLTF. This sequence joins TRBV11-2 and TRBJ2-6; D is unclear. The ends were cut back, 2 bases at V and 5 bases at J, with 19 bases in the middle. From germline, CDR1 is SGHAT and CDR2 FQNNGV. The CDR3 runs 18 residues.

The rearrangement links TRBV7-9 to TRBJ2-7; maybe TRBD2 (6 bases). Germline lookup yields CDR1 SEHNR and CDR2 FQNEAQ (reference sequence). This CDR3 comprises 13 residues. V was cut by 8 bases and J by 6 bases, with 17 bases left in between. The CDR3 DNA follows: TGTGCCAGCTCCGCCCCGGGGGTCAGCGAGCAGTACTTC. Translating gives CASSAPGVSEQYF.

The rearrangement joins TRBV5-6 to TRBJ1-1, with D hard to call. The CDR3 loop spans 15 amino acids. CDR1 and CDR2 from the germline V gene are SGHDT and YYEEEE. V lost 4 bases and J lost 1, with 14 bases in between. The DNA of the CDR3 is TGTGCCAGCAGCCGTTCACCATTATCGAACACTGAAGCTTTCTTT. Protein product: CASSRSPLSNTEAFF.

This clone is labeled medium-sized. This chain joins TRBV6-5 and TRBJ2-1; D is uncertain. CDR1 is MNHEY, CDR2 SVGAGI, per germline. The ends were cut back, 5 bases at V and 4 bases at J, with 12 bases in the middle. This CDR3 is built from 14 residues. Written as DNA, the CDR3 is TGTGCCAGCAGTCGGTTAGGTCTTTACAATGAGCAGTTCTTC. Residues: CASSRLGLYNEQFF.

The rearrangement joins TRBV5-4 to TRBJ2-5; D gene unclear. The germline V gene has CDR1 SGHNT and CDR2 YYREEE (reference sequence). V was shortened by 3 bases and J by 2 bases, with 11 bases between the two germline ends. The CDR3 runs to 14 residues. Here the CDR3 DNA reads TGTGCCAGCAGCTCTGGACGGGCACAAGAGACCCAGTACTTC. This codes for CASSSGRAQETQYF.

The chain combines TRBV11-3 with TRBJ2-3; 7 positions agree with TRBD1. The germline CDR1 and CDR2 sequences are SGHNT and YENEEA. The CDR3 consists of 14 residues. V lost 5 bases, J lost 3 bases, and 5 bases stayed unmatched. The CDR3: CASSRGQRTDTQYF. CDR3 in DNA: TGTGCCAGCAGCAGGGGGCAGAGGACAGATACGCAGTATTTT.

The CDR3 DNA follows: TGCGCCACCGACAGGAACAGGGGGGATACGCAGTATTTT. Encoded protein: CATDRNRGDTQYF. The chain uses TRBV10-2 and TRBJ2-3; 8 positions match TRBD1. The germline CDR1 and CDR2 sequences are WSHSY and SAAADI. With V trimmed by 10 bases and J by 6 bases, 9 bases remained unmatched. The CDR3 has 13 residues.

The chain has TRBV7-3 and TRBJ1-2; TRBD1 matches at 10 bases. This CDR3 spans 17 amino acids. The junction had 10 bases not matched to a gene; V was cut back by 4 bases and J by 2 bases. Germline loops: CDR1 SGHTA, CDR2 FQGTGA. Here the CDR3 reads CASSSFPGQGGNYGYTF. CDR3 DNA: TGTGCCAGCAGCTCCTTCCCCGGACAGGGGGGAAACTATGGCTACACCTTC. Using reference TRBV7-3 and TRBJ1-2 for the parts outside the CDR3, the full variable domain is GAGVSQTPSNKVTEKGKYVELRCDPISGHTALYWYRQSLGQGPEFLIYFQGTGAADDSGLPNDRFFAVRPEGSVSTLKIQRTERGDSAVYLCASSSFPGQGGNYGYTFGSGTRLTVV.

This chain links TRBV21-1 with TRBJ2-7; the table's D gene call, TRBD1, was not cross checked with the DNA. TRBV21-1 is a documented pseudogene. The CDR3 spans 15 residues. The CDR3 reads CASNPTGALSYEQYF. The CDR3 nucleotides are TGTGCCAGCAACCCGACAGGGGCCCTCTCCTACGAGCAGTACTTC.

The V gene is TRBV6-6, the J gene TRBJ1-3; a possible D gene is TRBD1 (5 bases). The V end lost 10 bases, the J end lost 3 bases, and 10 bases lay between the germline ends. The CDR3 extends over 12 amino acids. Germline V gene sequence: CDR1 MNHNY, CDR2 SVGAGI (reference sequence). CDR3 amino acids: CATLGVGNTIYF. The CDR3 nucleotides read TGTGCCACATTAGGGGTTGGAAACACCATATATTTT.

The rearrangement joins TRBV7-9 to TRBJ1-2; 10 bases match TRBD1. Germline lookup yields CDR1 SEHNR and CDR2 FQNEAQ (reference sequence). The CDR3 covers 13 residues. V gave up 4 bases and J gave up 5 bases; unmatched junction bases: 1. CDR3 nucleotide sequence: TGTGCCAGCAGCTCGGGACAGGGGTATGGCTACACCTTC. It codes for CASSSGQGYGYTF.